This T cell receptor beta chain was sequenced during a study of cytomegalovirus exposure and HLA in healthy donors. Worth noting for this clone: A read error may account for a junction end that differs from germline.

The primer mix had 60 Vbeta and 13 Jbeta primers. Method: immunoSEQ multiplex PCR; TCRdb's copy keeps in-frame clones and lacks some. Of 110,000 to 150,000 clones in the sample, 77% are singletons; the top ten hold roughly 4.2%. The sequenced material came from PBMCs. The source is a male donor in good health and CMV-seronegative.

CDR3 loop: CASSDTGTGHPGANGLTF. CDR3 DNA sequence: TGTGCCAGCAGCGACACCGGGACAGGCCACCCTGGGGCCAACGGCCTGACTTTC. The chain uses TRBV7-8 and TRBJ2-6, with 8 bases lining up with TRBD1. The CDR3 totals 18 residues. Germline CDR1 and CDR2: SGHVS and FQNEAQ.